This TCR beta chain is drawn from a study of cytomegalovirus exposure and HLA in healthy donors. Study-level points and caveats: The authors judged a highly shared variant cluster likely a sequencing artifact. DRB1 had the most TCR associations and HLA-C the fewest, a later analysis found, with rates varying by HLA locus.

The PCR had 60 Vbeta and 13 Jbeta primers. Assay used: immunoSEQ multiplex PCR; TCRdb lists only in-frame clones, some missing. The table lists under 200,000 clones, roughly 84% of them singletons. A remark on this clone: Its antigen is not identified.

Sequenced sample: PBMCs. The sequence came from a boy aged 2 to 9 in good health and CMV-seronegative.

The CDR3 spells CASSEGRSWYEQYF. CDR3 bases: TGTGCCAGCAGTGAGGGGCGAAGTTGGTACGAGCAGTACTTC. The chain carries TRBV6-1 and TRBJ2-7, with a possible D match to TRBD1 (5 bases). The CDR3 spans 14 residues. Germline V gene lookup returns CDR1 MNHNS and CDR2 SASEGT. The V gene lost 3 bases and the J gene lost 4 bases, with 13 bases spanning the gap.